The sequence of this T cell receptor beta chain was determined in a study of T cell responses to AZD1222 COVID-19 vaccine. As concerns this clone: Its specificity is not known.

Measured with immunoSEQ multiplex PCR; TCRdb has only the in-frame clones, and not every one. This table has fewer than 200,000 clones, roughly 88% appearing once. General study findings and limits: Donors were mostly white British, more females; clonal diversity possibly underestimated. Nearly half of spike-specific TCRs reportedly go after variant regions that carry no mutations. With dominance at 160-218 and 743-854, vaccine-associated CD4 TCRs spanned spike.

The CDR3 contains 14 residues. Trimming left V 5 bases short and J 1 base short, with 11 bases between. Looked up from germline, CDR1 is SGHTA and CDR2 is FQGNSA. Some second doses came at about 4 weeks and others at about 12 weeks; these were pooled. This chain links TRBV7-2 with TRBJ1-1; D uncertain. The receptor's source is an adult who received the AZD1222 COVID-19 vaccine. The input for sequencing was peripheral blood, taken 28 days after the second AZD1222 dose. CDR3: CASSPHQPNTEAFF. CDR3 in DNA: TGTGCCAGCAGCCCTCACCAGCCGAACACTGAAGCTTTCTTT.